Listed here are 2 T cell receptor beta chains from one sample, sequenced in a study of OX40 agonist ivuxolimab in advanced cancers. Clones were read by immunoSEQ multiplex PCR, and TCRdb kept only the in-frame ones, dropping some. The data show tens of thousands of clones, about 81% seen once. The sample here was CD4+ or CD8+ T cells sorted from blood, taken in a trial of the OX40 agonist ivuxolimab. Source of these receptors: an adult with an advanced solid tumor such as melanoma, head and neck, liver or kidney cancer.

The V gene is TRBV5-1, the J gene TRBJ2-5; possibly TRBD2 for D (6 bases). Germline lookup yields CDR1 SGHRS and CDR2 YFSETQ. CDR3 size: 16 residues. The germline V and J ends were trimmed by 5 bases and 2 bases, with 19 bases remaining between them. CDR3 residues: CASRPLGGTQQETQYF. CDR3 sequence (DNA): TGCGCCAGCAGACCCCTGGGGGGTACCCAGCAAGAGACCCAGTACTTC.

The chain employs TRBV7-2 and TRBJ2-6; D is ambiguous. Trimming pared 1 base from V and 0 bases from J, leaving 10 bases between. Germline loops: CDR1 SGHTA, CDR2 FQGNSA. CDR3 length equals 17 residues. For the CDR3, the DNA is TGTGCCAGCAGCTTAGGGGCAGGCCTCTCTGGGGCCAACGTCCTGACTTTC. Protein product: CASSLGAGLSGANVLTF. Combining the CDR3 with reference TRBV7-2 and TRBJ2-6 gives the whole variable domain GAGVSQSPSNKVTEKGKDVELRCDPISGHTALYWYRQSLGQGLEFLIYFQGNSAPDKSGLPSDRFSAERTGGSVSTLTIQRTQQEDSAVYLCASSLGAGLSGANVLTFGAGSRLTVL.